This T cell receptor (beta chain) is drawn from a study of T-cell memory formation after mild COVID-19. This clonotype has ten or more counts. TCRdb reprocessed the 5' RACE reads with MiXCR, giving one entry per CDR3 protein. Of tens of thousands of distinct CDR3 sequences listed, under 25% are singletons. With 2 bases clipped from V and 3 bases from J, the junction kept 3 bases outside the gene matches. The germline V gene encodes CDR1 SGHVS and CDR2 FNYEAQ. The CDR3 contains 16 residues. Sequenced: PBMCs or a T cell subset sorted from them (not recorded which). This receptor was obtained from an adult who had mild COVID-19 (a few samples of this study predate the infection). Cell type and time point are not known. The J gene is TRBJ2-1, the V gene TRBV7-6; 11 bases are a match to TRBD2. Written as DNA, the CDR3 is TGTGCCAGCAGCTTAATGACTAGCGGGGTCTACAATGAGCAGTTCTTC. Translated, it gives CASSLMTSGVYNEQFF.